This TCR beta chain stems from a study of T cells in localized non-small cell lung cancer. As concerns this clone: The antigen is undetermined.

Study findings and constraints: Longer overall survival was seen with higher T cell density measured in blood. As only one tumor region underwent sequencing, heterogeneity remains possible. It was uninvolved adjacent lung that showed the highest T cell clonality, exceeding tumor.

Germline V gives CDR1 SGHTA, CDR2 FQGTGA. The CDR3 sequence is 14 residues long. V lost 6 bases and J 2 bases, leaving 8 bases between the germline ends. The method was immunoSEQ multiplex PCR; TCRdb's version includes in-frame clones alone and lacks a portion of them. There are thousands of clones in the sample; 85% occur only once, and roughly 8.6% lies in the top ten. This specimen was PBMCs, taken before any cancer treatment. The rearrangement uses TRBV7-3 and TRBJ2-6; D may be TRBD1 or TRBD2 (5 bases each). The TCR originated in a woman between 40 and 69 years old with stage II lung adenocarcinoma. CDR3 sequence reads: CASSGTTGANVLTF. Written as DNA, the CDR3 is TGTGCCAGCAGTGGGACGACTGGGGCCAACGTCCTGACTTTC.